This TCR beta chain originates from a study of T cell changes during pregnancy in multiple sclerosis. The data were produced by immunoSEQ multiplex PCR, yet TCRdb's version contains in-frame clones alone and is incomplete. Among 30,000 to 40,000 clones listed, approximately 90% were seen once. From germline, CDR1 is MNHNS and CDR2 SASEGT. This CDR3 has 14 residues. J lost 5 bases, V lost 3 bases, and 5 bases had no gene match. The sequencing here drew on CD8+ T cells from peripheral blood mononuclear cells, taken in the third trimester of pregnancy. V usage is TRBV6-1 and J usage is TRBJ2-5; 8 nucleotides match TRBD1. This clonotype originated in a female donor with multiple sclerosis, enrolled in a pregnancy study. The CDR3 sequence is CASSEAGGWETQYF. CDR3 coding DNA: TGTGCCAGCAGTGAGGCAGGGGGCTGGGAGACCCAGTACTTC.